A single T cell receptor (beta chain) is shown here with its context. One junction end disagrees with the germline gene, perhaps due to a read error. Profiling relied on immunoSEQ multiplex PCR, and the TCRdb table lists in-frame clones only, not all of them. The table lists 10,000 or so clones, approximately 60% of them singletons. The sample comes from a study of tumour-infiltrating T cells in Burkitt lymphoma. As for the study in general: Survival, overall and progression-free, tracked with productive clonality.

Germline-derived CDR1 and CDR2 are SQVTM and ANQGSEA. This CDR3 is 12 amino acids long. This receptor was taken from a human donor with diffuse large B-cell lymphoma. The chain joins TRBV29-1 to TRBJ2-5; 8 bases match TRBD1. Sequencing was done on a sample of tumor tissue. The CDR3 DNA sequence: TGCAGCGGAGACAGGGGACAAGGGACCCAGTACTTC. Translated: CSGDRGQGTQYF.